One sample yielded the 25 T cell receptor beta chains listed below, sequenced in a study of CD8+CD57+ T cells in acquired aplastic anemia. Genomic DNA provided the template from which TCR beta VDJ and CDR3 profiles were obtained. TCRdb reanalysed the reads using MiXCR and keeps one entry per CDR3 protein. The sample has roughly 130,000 distinct CDR3 sequences; about 48% are singletons. Sequenced: sorted CD4+, CD8+, or CD8+CD57+ T cells (not recorded which) from PBMCs. These receptors originate from a human donor in good health, serving as a control.

The genes are TRBV25-1 and TRBJ2-7; 8 bases agree with TRBD1. V shed 6 bases and J 3 bases; nucleotides not matched to a gene: 10. Germline V lookup: CDR1 MGHDK, CDR2 SYGVNS. This CDR3 has 15 residues. CDR3 bases: TGTGCCAGCAGCCAAAGTCGACAGGGGATCTACGAGCAGTACTTC. Translating it yields CASSQSRQGIYEQYF.

In this sample, this clonotype turned up many times. The genes are TRBV7-2 and TRBJ1-3; no firm D call. The germline V and J ends were trimmed by 2 bases and 0 bases, with 8 bases remaining between them. The CDR3 is 15 residues long. Per germline, CDR1 SGHTA and CDR2 FQGNSA. The CDR3 nucleotides read TGTGCCAGCAGCTTAATCGGCTCCTCTGGAAACACCATATATTTT. It yields the protein CASSLIGSSGNTIYF.

This clonotype has a count of ten or more. The chain carries TRBV5-1 and TRBJ1-1, with D possibly TRBD1 on 5 matching bases. Germline CDR1 is SGHRS and CDR2 is YFSETQ. The CDR3 has 13 residues. V lost 4 bases to trimming and J lost 1 base, with 8 bases between them. CDR3 sequence (DNA): TGCGCCAGCAGCGAGGGGACGAACACTGAAGCTTTCTTT. Residues: CASSEGTNTEAFF.

This chain uses TRBV7-6 with TRBJ2-5; no clear D. Germline loops: CDR1 SGHVS, CDR2 FNYEAQ. This CDR3 is 13 amino acids long. The V end lost 7 bases, the J end lost 5 bases, and 14 bases lay between the germline ends. CDR3 sequence (DNA): TGTGCCAGCACCTCACCATATGGGGAGACCCAGTACTTC. It specifies CASTSPYGETQYF.

The chain employs TRBV6-1 and TRBJ2-7, with D perhaps being TRBD1 or TRBD2 (6 bases each). Germline loops: CDR1 MNHNS, CDR2 SASEGT. The V and J ends lost 6 bases and 2 bases respectively, with 17 bases between them. The CDR3 is 15 residues long. This CDR3 is CASRTGAGRTYEQYF. DNA of the CDR3: TGTGCCAGCAGGACGGGGGCGGGGAGGACCTACGAGCAGTACTTC.

By share, this clonotype counts as medium-sized (0.01 to 0.1%). The chain carries TRBV10-3 and TRBJ1-1; TRBD1 agrees at 11 bases. The germline V gene encodes CDR1 ENHRY and CDR2 SYGVKD. J gave up 10 bases and V 3 bases, and 4 bases lay outside the gene matches. This CDR3 region has 13 residues. The DNA of the CDR3 is TGTGCCATCAGTGACGGACAGGGGGCGAGAGCTTTCTTT. This sequence encodes CAISDGQGARAFF.

In this sample, this clonotype turned up many times. The J gene is TRBJ1-1, the V gene TRBV5-6, with TRBD1 matching over 9 bases. Looked up from germline, CDR1 is SGHDT and CDR2 is YYEEEE. This CDR3 is built from 14 residues. V was clipped by 5 bases and J by 1 base; unmatched bases: 3. The CDR3 loop is CASRLGQGNTEAFF. The CDR3 DNA reads TGTGCCAGCAGACTGGGACAGGGGAACACTGAAGCTTTCTTT. The full variable domain, with the rest looked up from reference TRBV5-6 and TRBJ1-1, is DAGVTQSPTHLIKTRGQQVTLRCSPKSGHDTVSWYQQALGQGPQFIFQYYEEEERQRGNFPDRFSGHQFPNYSSELNVNALLLGDSALYLCASRLGQGNTEAFFGQGTRLTVV.

The rearrangement links TRBV2 to TRBJ1-2; D call uncertain. Per the germline V gene, CDR1 is SNHLY and CDR2 is FYNNEI. The CDR3 runs to 13 residues. The V end was cut by 1 base, the J end by 3 bases, with 6 bases between. The CDR3 sequence is CASSEVGDYGYTF. The DNA for the CDR3 is TGTGCCAGCAGTGAAGTCGGTGACTATGGCTACACCTTC.

The chain uses TRBV29-1 and TRBJ1-4; D might be TRBD1 (6 bases). The CDR3 is made up of 13 amino acids. V gave up 3 bases and J gave up 5 bases, with 10 bases separating them. Germline CDR1 reads SQVTM; CDR2 reads ANQGSEA. The CDR3 loop reads CSVDGGANEKLFF. The CDR3 bases are TGCAGCGTTGACGGGGGGGCCAATGAAAAACTGTTTTTT.

This clonotype came up many times. This chain connects TRBV19 to TRBJ1-1; maybe TRBD1 (6 bases). V was clipped by 5 bases and J by 4 bases, with 14 bases between them. The CDR3 is made up of 14 amino acids. Germline values: CDR1 LNHDA, CDR2 SQIVND (reference sequence). CDR3 region: CASSGGGGRTEAFF. Written as DNA, the CDR3 is TGTGCCAGTAGTGGGGGGGGGGGGCGCACTGAAGCTTTCTTT.

V and J are TRBV29-1 and TRBJ2-2; maybe TRBD2 (5 bases). CDR1 is SQVTM and CDR2 is ANQGSEA in the germline V gene. This CDR3 has 12 residues. The germline V and J ends were trimmed by 1 base and 5 bases, with 5 bases remaining between them. The CDR3 DNA reads as TGCAGCGTTGAAGGGAGGACCGGGGAGCTGTTTTTT. Translating gives CSVEGRTGELFF.

The rearrangement links TRBV29-1 to TRBJ1-2, with TRBD1 as a possible D gene (6 bases). The CDR3 contains 12 residues. V dropped 6 bases and J dropped 3 bases, with 11 bases sitting between them. Looked up from germline, CDR1 is SQVTM and CDR2 is ANQGSEA. The CDR3 region is CSVGGLDYGYTF. CDR3 nucleotide sequence: TGCAGCGTGGGGGGGCTGGACTATGGCTACACCTTC.

DNA for the CDR3: TGTGCCAGCAGAGAACAGGGTTTCCTCTCCTACGAGCAGTACTTC. Its translation: CASREQGFLSYEQYF. V usage is TRBV2 and J usage is TRBJ2-7; tentative D call: TRBD1 (6 bases). CDR1 is SNHLY and CDR2 is FYNNEI in the germline V gene. Between the trimmed V and J ends, which lost 6 bases and 0 bases, there was a span of 15 bases. The length of the CDR3 is 15 residues. The full variable domain, its missing parts supplied by reference TRBV2 and TRBJ2-7, is EPEVTQTPSHQVTQMGQEVILRCVPISNHLYFYWYRQILGQKVEFLVSFYNNEISEKSEIFDDQFSVERPDGSNFTLKIRSTKLEDSAMYFCASREQGFLSYEQYFGPGTRLTVT.

This chain links TRBV29-1 with TRBJ2-7, with 8 bases identical to TRBD2. This CDR3 region has 14 residues. The germline CDR1 and CDR2 sequences are SQVTM and ANQGSEA. V shed 6 bases, J shed 6 bases, and the junction held 13 bases outside the gene matches. The CDR3 coding sequence is TGCAGCGTCGAGGGTTCGGGGGGGCAGGGCGAGCAGTACTTC. Its protein is CSVEGSGGQGEQYF.

The rearrangement links TRBV20-1 to TRBJ2-7; tentatively, D is TRBD2 (5 bases). Germline V gives CDR1 DFQATT, CDR2 SNEGSKA (reference sequence). V dropped 3 bases and J dropped 0 bases, with 9 bases sitting between them. The CDR3 is made up of 13 amino acids. CDR3: CSASGVSSYEQYF. In DNA form, the CDR3 reads TGCAGTGCTAGCGGGGTCAGCTCCTACGAGCAGTACTTC.

This clonotype occurred once. This chain connects TRBV19 to TRBJ2-5; TRBD1 matches 9 bases. CDR1 is LNHDA, CDR2 SQIVND, per germline (reference sequence). This CDR3 is 15 amino acids long. Unmatched junction bases numbered 10, after V lost 9 bases and J lost 2 bases. CDR3 residues: CASSTGQGRQETQYF. In nucleotides, the CDR3 is TGTGCCAGCAGCACTGGACAGGGGAGGCAAGAGACCCAGTACTTC.

J is TRBJ2-7 and V is TRBV7-2, with TRBD1 matching 10 bases. The CDR3 extends over 15 amino acids. CDR1 is SGHTA, CDR2 FQGNSA, per germline. Trimming took 0 bases from V and 3 from J; bases not matched to a gene: 2. CDR3: CASSLAGQGIYEQYF. In DNA, the CDR3 is TGTGCCAGCAGCTTAGCGGGACAGGGGATCTACGAGCAGTACTTC. The full variable domain, its missing parts supplied by reference TRBV7-2 and TRBJ2-7, is GAGVSQSPSNKVTEKGKDVELRCDPISGHTALYWYRQSLGQGLEFLIYFQGNSAPDKSGLPSDRFSAERTGGSVSTLTIQRTQQEDSAVYLCASSLAGQGIYEQYFGPGTRLTVT.

The chain recombines TRBV24-1 with TRBJ1-2, with D possibly being TRBD1 (5 bases). The germline V and J ends were trimmed by 5 bases and 2 bases, with 8 bases remaining between them. CDR1 is KGHDR and CDR2 is SFDVKD in the germline V gene. The CDR3 is 13 amino acids. CDR3 protein: CATSGQGNYGYTF. The DNA of the CDR3 is TGTGCCACCAGTGGTCAGGGAAACTATGGCTACACCTTC.

The V gene is TRBV10-3, the J gene TRBJ2-7; D possibly uses TRBD1 or TRBD2 (5 bases each). CDR3 length: 15 amino acids. Trimming removed 8 bases from V and 7 bases from J, with 24 bases in between. The germline CDR1 and CDR2 sequences are ENHRY and SYGVKD. The DNA of the CDR3 is TGTGCCATCGAAGGTCACGGGACCCTCATAATTGAGCAGTACTTC. Amino acid sequence: CAIEGHGTLIIEQYF.

This clonotype was observed at least ten times. The V gene is TRBV7-8, the J gene TRBJ2-7; the match to TRBD2 covers 10 bases. The CDR3 runs 15 residues. Trimming removed 2 bases from V and 3 bases from J; junction bases left unmatched: 4. Per germline, CDR1 SGHVS and CDR2 FQNEAQ. CDR3 sequence reads: CASSLSVAGGYEQYF. Here the CDR3 DNA reads TGTGCCAGCAGCTTATCCGTAGCGGGGGGCTACGAGCAGTACTTC.

V and J are TRBV7-6 and TRBJ2-1; weak D call: TRBD1 (5 bases). The CDR3 loop spans 17 amino acids. Per the germline V gene, CDR1 is SGHVS and CDR2 is FNYEAQ. V lost 5 bases to trimming and J lost 0 bases, with 17 bases between them. The CDR3 DNA reads TGTGCCAGCAGCCCACAAAACAGGTTAAGCTCCTACAATGAGCAGTTCTTC. This gives the protein CASSPQNRLSSYNEQFF. Full variable domain (remainder filled in from reference TRBV7-6 and TRBJ2-1): GAGVSQSPRYKVTKRGQDVALRCDPISGHVSLYWYRQALGQGPEFLTYFNYEAQQDKSGLPNDRFSAERPEGSISTLTIQRTEQRDSAMYRCASSPQNRLSSYNEQFFGPGTRLTVL.

This clonotype was observed at least ten times. The CDR3, as DNA: TGCGCCAGCAGCCCTCAGGGGGCGAATTCACCCCTCCACTTT. Protein sequence: CASSPQGANSPLHF. J is TRBJ1-6 and V is TRBV4-3, with 8 nucleotides matching TRBD1. This CDR3 spans 14 amino acids. The germline V gene encodes CDR1 LGHNA and CDR2 YSLEER. Losses at the gene ends were 4 bases for V and 7 bases for J; bases not matched to a gene: 3.

The V and J genes are TRBV20-1 and TRBJ1-2; a possible D gene is TRBD1 (6 bases). CDR3 size: 14 residues. Trimming stripped 0 bases from V and 5 bases from J, with 13 bases between. Germline CDR1 is DFQATT and CDR2 is SNEGSKA (reference sequence). The CDR3 DNA is TGCAGTGCTAGAGAAGGGGGGGGTAATTATGGCTACACCTTC. The encoded protein is CSAREGGGNYGYTF.

The sample holds many counts of this clonotype. The CDR3 sequence is CSARVFAGAYSYEQYF. The CDR3 nucleotides read TGCAGTGCTAGGGTGTTTGCGGGGGCCTATTCCTACGAGCAGTACTTC. V gene TRBV20-1 combines with J gene TRBJ2-7; possibly TRBD2 for D (7 bases). The V gene lost 3 bases and the J gene lost 1 base, with 19 bases spanning the gap. The CDR3 is made up of 16 amino acids. Germline CDR1 is DFQATT and CDR2 is SNEGSKA (reference sequence).

The rearrangement joins TRBV5-1 to TRBJ1-1; D gene ambiguous. V lost 2 bases and J 10 bases, leaving 15 bases between the germline ends. The CDR3 runs to 13 residues. Germline V gene lookup returns CDR1 SGHRS and CDR2 YFSETQ. CDR3 amino acids: CASSFDPEGGAFF. The DNA of the CDR3 is TGCGCCAGCAGCTTCGACCCGGAAGGTGGAGCTTTCTTT.